A selection of T cell receptor beta chains follows, all from one sample in a study of OX40 agonist ivuxolimab in advanced cancers. The table came from immunoSEQ multiplex PCR; TCRdb's copy has only in-frame clones and leaves some out. Among 60,000 to 90,000 clones listed, 88% were seen once. The sequenced sample was CD4+ or CD8+ T cells sorted from blood, obtained in a trial of the OX40 agonist ivuxolimab. The receptors were gathered from an adult with an advanced solid tumor such as melanoma, head and neck, liver or kidney cancer. Each CDR3 is given with its conserved first and last residue. Fields, in order: clone size, J gene, D gene, V gene, CDR3 protein, CDR3 DNA. The D gene is left open where the match is weak. The listing skips clone size in some rows; elsewhere it reads once, few, many or a size class.

abundance: NA; j_gene: TRBJ2-1; d_gene: TRBD2; v_gene: TRBV7-9; CDR3aa: CASSYSGGDNEQFF; CDR3nt: TGTGCCAGCAGCTATAGCGGGGGGGACAATGAGCAGTTCTTC
abundance: NA; j_gene: TRBJ1-4; d_gene: NA; v_gene: TRBV5-1; CDR3aa: CASSLAVSVPYEKLFF; CDR3nt: TGCGCCAGCAGCTTGGCCGTATCGGTTCCCTATGAAAAACTGTTTTTT
abundance: once; j_gene: TRBJ2-7; d_gene: NA; v_gene: TRBV28; CDR3aa: CASSSLRGLSYEQYF; CDR3nt: TGTGCCAGCAGCTCCCTCAGGGGTCTCTCCTACGAGCAGTACTTC
abundance: NA; j_gene: TRBJ1-1; d_gene: TRBD1; v_gene: TRBV7-8; CDR3aa: CASSYGQGTEAFF; CDR3nt: TGTGCCAGCAGCTATGGACAGGGAACTGAAGCTTTCTTT
abundance: NA; j_gene: TRBJ1-5; d_gene: NA; v_gene: TRBV5-3; CDR3aa: CARSSGCGSNQPQHF; CDR3nt: TGTGCCAGAAGCTCAGGCTGTGGGAGCAATCAGCCCCAGCATTTT
abundance: NA; j_gene: TRBJ1-2; d_gene: NA; v_gene: TRBV11-3; CDR3aa: CASSLGRFANYGYTF; CDR3nt: TGTGCCAGCAGCTTAGGCCGATTCGCTAACTATGGCTACACCTTC
abundance: few; j_gene: TRBJ2-7; d_gene: NA; v_gene: TRBV30; CDR3aa: CAWSGHRGHEQYF; CDR3nt: TGTGCCTGGAGTGGCCATAGGGGCCACGAGCAGTACTTC
abundance: NA; j_gene: TRBJ1-2; d_gene: NA; v_gene: TRBV28; CDR3aa: CASTEGNGYTF; CDR3nt: TGTGCCAGCACTGAGGGAAATGGCTACACCTTC
abundance: NA; j_gene: TRBJ1-2; d_gene: NA; v_gene: TRBV4-2; CDR3aa: CASSQDHSAGLNYGYTF; CDR3nt: TGTGCCAGCAGCCAAGATCATTCTGCCGGCCTCAACTATGGCTACACCTTC
abundance: NA; j_gene: TRBJ2-5; d_gene: NA; v_gene: TRBV18; CDR3aa: CASSPWETQYF; CDR3nt: TGTGCCAGCTCACCCTGGGAGACCCAGTACTTC
abundance: NA; j_gene: TRBJ1-5; d_gene: NA; v_gene: TRBV19; CDR3aa: CASSSGTVEGQPQHF; CDR3nt: TGTGCCAGTAGTAGCGGGACGGTCGAGGGTCAGCCCCAGCATTTT
abundance: NA; j_gene: TRBJ2-7; d_gene: NA; v_gene: TRBV19; CDR3aa: CASSSAGLVEQYF; CDR3nt: TGTGCCAGTAGTTCGGCGGGCTTGGTCGAGCAGTACTTC
abundance: NA; j_gene: TRBJ2-7; d_gene: NA; v_gene: TRBV6-1; CDR3aa: CASAPGLWVKQYF; CDR3nt: TGTGCCAGCGCCCCGGGACTGTGGGTTAAGCAGTACTTC
abundance: NA; j_gene: TRBJ2-3; d_gene: NA; v_gene: TRBV6-5; CDR3aa: CASSYGDTQYF; CDR3nt: TGTGCCAGCAGTTATGGGGATACGCAGTATTTT
abundance: NA; j_gene: TRBJ2-7; d_gene: NA; v_gene: TRBV7-9; CDR3aa: CAVHSGMGYEQYF; CDR3nt: TGTGCCGTGCACAGTGGAATGGGTTACGAGCAGTACTTC
abundance: NA; j_gene: TRBJ1-1; d_gene: NA; v_gene: TRBV10-3; CDR3aa: CAISESSGAGHTEAFF; CDR3nt: TGTGCCATCAGTGAGTCGTCAGGGGCAGGCCACACTGAAGCTTTCTTT
abundance: few; j_gene: TRBJ2-2; d_gene: NA; v_gene: TRBV19; CDR3aa: CASSILPRVPGELFF; CDR3nt: TGTGCCAGTAGTATTCTCCCGAGGGTTCCCGGGGAGCTGTTTTTT
abundance: once; j_gene: TRBJ1-3; d_gene: NA; v_gene: TRBV5-6; CDR3aa: CASSLGQLRSGNTIYF; CDR3nt: TGTGCCAGCAGCTTGGGACAGCTCCGCTCTGGAAACACCATATATTTT
abundance: NA; j_gene: TRBJ1-4; d_gene: NA; v_gene: TRBV28; CDR3aa: CASSLAQKLFF; CDR3nt: TGTGCCAGCAGTTTAGCCCAAAAACTGTTTTTT
abundance: NA; j_gene: TRBJ1-2; d_gene: NA; v_gene: TRBV2; CDR3aa: CASRLDGTKGYTF; CDR3nt: TGTGCCAGCAGACTAGACGGGACAAAGGGCTACACCTTC
abundance: NA; j_gene: TRBJ1-2; d_gene: TRBD1; v_gene: TRBV28; CDR3aa: CASRLTRDRHYYGYTF; CDR3nt: TGTGCCAGCAGGCTCACCCGGGACAGGCATTACTATGGCTACACCTTC
abundance: few; j_gene: TRBJ2-7; d_gene: NA; v_gene: TRBV2; CDR3aa: CASRAGLKFEQYF; CDR3nt: TGTGCCAGCAGAGCCGGCCTTAAGTTCGAGCAGTACTTC
abundance: NA; j_gene: TRBJ2-7; d_gene: NA; v_gene: TRBV27; CDR3aa: CASRGGGKTYEQYF; CDR3nt: TGTGCCAGCAGGGGAGGGGGCAAAACCTACGAGCAGTACTTC
abundance: NA; j_gene: TRBJ2-5; d_gene: NA; v_gene: TRBV6-1; CDR3aa: CASNDPFGWEQYF; CDR3nt: TGTGCCAGCAACGACCCCTTTGGGTGGGAGCAGTACTTC
abundance: NA; j_gene: TRBJ1-2; d_gene: NA; v_gene: TRBV6-1; CDR3aa: CATVMDGGNYGYTF; CDR3nt: TGTGCCACAGTAATGGATGGGGGGAACTATGGCTACACCTTC
abundance: NA; j_gene: TRBJ1-1; d_gene: NA; v_gene: TRBV12-5; CDR3aa: CASGLLPLWGTEAFF; CDR3nt: TGTGCTAGTGGTTTGCTCCCCCTATGGGGAACTGAAGCTTTCTTT
abundance: NA; j_gene: TRBJ1-5; d_gene: NA; v_gene: TRBV15; CDR3aa: CATTRGRKADQPQHF; CDR3nt: TGTGCCACCACACGGGGGAGAAAAGCGGATCAGCCCCAGCATTTT
abundance: NA; j_gene: TRBJ2-7; d_gene: TRBD1; v_gene: TRBV15; CDR3aa: CATSRNDGTGFFEQYF; CDR3nt: TGTGCCACCAGCAGAAATGACGGGACAGGGTTTTTCGAGCAGTACTTC
abundance: NA; j_gene: TRBJ2-7; d_gene: NA; v_gene: TRBV28; CDR3aa: CASRVGGGYEQYF; CDR3nt: TGTGCCAGCAGGGTTGGTGGGGGTTACGAGCAGTACTTC
abundance: once; j_gene: TRBJ1-3; d_gene: NA; v_gene: TRBV19; CDR3aa: CASSTGPTSGNTIYF; CDR3nt: TGTGCCAGTAGTACGGGTCCTACCTCTGGAAACACCATATATTTT
abundance: NA; j_gene: TRBJ1-1; d_gene: NA; v_gene: TRBV6-1; CDR3aa: CASSSQGVNTEAFF; CDR3nt: TGTGCCAGCAGTAGCCAGGGCGTGAACACTGAAGCTTTCTTT
abundance: NA; j_gene: TRBJ2-5; d_gene: NA; v_gene: TRBV29-1; CDR3aa: CSVLGPEETQYF; CDR3nt: TGCAGCGTGTTGGGGCCTGAAGAGACCCAGTACTTC
abundance: NA; j_gene: TRBJ2-1; d_gene: TRBD2; v_gene: TRBV7-7; CDR3aa: CASSPGLAPGEQFF; CDR3nt: TGTGCTAGCAGCCCGGGACTAGCTCCGGGTGAGCAGTTCTTC
abundance: NA; j_gene: TRBJ1-1; d_gene: NA; v_gene: TRBV10-3; CDR3aa: CAIKGGEETEAFF; CDR3nt: TGTGCCATCAAGGGAGGGGAGGAGACTGAAGCTTTCTTT
abundance: NA; j_gene: TRBJ1-1; d_gene: TRBD1; v_gene: TRBV10-1; CDR3aa: CASRGQGGTEAFF; CDR3nt: TGCGCCAGCCGGGGACAGGGGGGCACTGAAGCTTTCTTT
abundance: once; j_gene: TRBJ2-7; d_gene: NA; v_gene: TRBV6-6; CDR3aa: CASTWEQYF; CDR3nt: TGTGCCAGCACTTGGGAGCAGTACTTC
abundance: NA; j_gene: TRBJ1-4; d_gene: NA; v_gene: TRBV28; CDR3aa: CASSFISGTNEKLFF; CDR3nt: TGTGCCAGCAGTTTTATATCGGGAACTAATGAAAAACTGTTTTTT
abundance: NA; j_gene: TRBJ2-7; d_gene: NA; v_gene: TRBV11-3; CDR3aa: CASSLDVRTGYEQYF; CDR3nt: TGTGCCAGCAGCTTAGATGTGAGGACCGGCTACGAGCAGTACTTC
abundance: NA; j_gene: TRBJ2-3; d_gene: NA; v_gene: TRBV7-2; CDR3aa: CASAVASGASTDTQYF; CDR3nt: TGTGCCAGCGCCGTTGCCAGCGGAGCTTCCACAGATACGCAGTATTTT
abundance: NA; j_gene: TRBJ2-3; d_gene: TRBD2; v_gene: TRBV5-4; CDR3aa: CASSFSGRGTDTQYF; CDR3nt: TGTGCCAGCAGCTTCAGCGGGAGGGGTACAGATACGCAGTATTTT
abundance: NA; j_gene: TRBJ2-3; d_gene: TRBD2; v_gene: TRBV5-1; CDR3aa: CASSLLGTIITDTQYF; CDR3nt: TGCGCCAGCAGCCTCCTCGGGACTATCATCACAGATACGCAGTATTTT
abundance: NA; j_gene: TRBJ2-5; d_gene: NA; v_gene: TRBV5-4; CDR3aa: CASSFLPQETQYF; CDR3nt: TGTGCCAGCAGCTTTCTTCCCCAAGAGACCCAGTACTTC
abundance: NA; j_gene: TRBJ1-6; d_gene: NA; v_gene: TRBV6-6; CDR3aa: CASSYGPAWSPLHF; CDR3nt: TGTGCCAGCAGTTACGGTCCTGCGTGGTCGCCCCTCCACTTT
abundance: NA; j_gene: TRBJ2-7; d_gene: TRBD1; v_gene: TRBV4-1; CDR3aa: CASSPGQGSLSYEQYF; CDR3nt: TGCGCCAGCAGCCCGGGACAGGGATCGCTCTCCTACGAGCAGTACTTC
abundance: NA; j_gene: TRBJ1-1; d_gene: NA; v_gene: TRBV5-1; CDR3aa: CASSLQTPDTEAFF; CDR3nt: TGCGCCAGCAGCTTGCAGACACCAGACACTGAAGCTTTCTTT
abundance: NA; j_gene: TRBJ1-4; d_gene: TRBD1; v_gene: TRBV5-8; CDR3aa: CASSPGQGYEKLFF; CDR3nt: TGTGCCAGCAGCCCGGGACAGGGATATGAAAAACTGTTTTTT
abundance: NA; j_gene: TRBJ1-1; d_gene: NA; v_gene: TRBV5-1; CDR3aa: CASSPGSFRSEAFF; CDR3nt: TGCGCCAGCAGCCCAGGGTCCTTTAGATCTGAAGCTTTCTTT
abundance: NA; j_gene: TRBJ2-2; d_gene: TRBD2; v_gene: TRBV4-1; CDR3aa: CASSQDGGVSTGELFF; CDR3nt: TGCGCCAGCAGCCAAGACGGGGGGGTTAGCACCGGGGAGCTGTTTTTT
abundance: few; j_gene: TRBJ2-1; d_gene: TRBD1; v_gene: TRBV5-8; CDR3aa: CASSFSDRAYNEQFF; CDR3nt: TGTGCCAGCAGCTTTTCGGACAGGGCTTACAATGAGCAGTTCTTC
abundance: NA; j_gene: TRBJ2-5; d_gene: TRBD2; v_gene: TRBV19; CDR3aa: CASSSIAGVGRETQYF; CDR3nt: TGTGCCAGTAGTTCCATAGCGGGAGTGGGGCGAGAGACCCAGTACTTC
abundance: NA; j_gene: TRBJ2-7; d_gene: TRBD2; v_gene: TRBV9; CDR3aa: CASSETSGGSYEQYF; CDR3nt: TGTGCCAGCAGCGAGACTAGCGGGGGATCCTACGAGCAGTACTTC
abundance: NA; j_gene: TRBJ1-3; d_gene: NA; v_gene: TRBV4-1; CDR3aa: CASSRNLDPGAGNTIYF; CDR3nt: TGCGCCAGCAGCCGTAACTTGGACCCAGGGGCTGGAAACACCATATATTTT
abundance: NA; j_gene: TRBJ1-2; d_gene: NA; v_gene: TRBV7-8; CDR3aa: CASSFSPEDGYTF; CDR3nt: TGTGCCAGCAGCTTTAGTCCGGAAGATGGCTACACCTTC
abundance: NA; j_gene: TRBJ1-5; d_gene: NA; v_gene: TRBV5-1; CDR3aa: CASSLGIGTADQPQHF; CDR3nt: TGCGCCAGCAGCTTGGGGATCGGGACGGCTGATCAGCCCCAGCATTTT
abundance: NA; j_gene: TRBJ2-5; d_gene: NA; v_gene: TRBV7-7; CDR3aa: CASSSGAGLETQYF; CDR3nt: TGTGCTAGCAGCTCAGGCGCGGGCCTTGAGACCCAGTACTTC
abundance: once; j_gene: TRBJ2-5; d_gene: NA; v_gene: TRBV4-2; CDR3aa: CASSQVQLETQYF; CDR3nt: TGTGCCAGCAGCCAAGTTCAGCTCGAGACCCAGTACTTC
abundance: NA; j_gene: TRBJ1-4; d_gene: NA; v_gene: TRBV5-1; CDR3aa: CASSILNMQGGEKLFF; CDR3nt: TGCGCCAGCAGCATACTCAACATGCAGGGCGGTGAAAAACTGTTTTTT
abundance: NA; j_gene: TRBJ2-3; d_gene: NA; v_gene: TRBV30; CDR3aa: CAWSVRSADTQYF; CDR3nt: TGTGCCTGGAGTGTAAGAAGCGCAGATACGCAGTATTTT